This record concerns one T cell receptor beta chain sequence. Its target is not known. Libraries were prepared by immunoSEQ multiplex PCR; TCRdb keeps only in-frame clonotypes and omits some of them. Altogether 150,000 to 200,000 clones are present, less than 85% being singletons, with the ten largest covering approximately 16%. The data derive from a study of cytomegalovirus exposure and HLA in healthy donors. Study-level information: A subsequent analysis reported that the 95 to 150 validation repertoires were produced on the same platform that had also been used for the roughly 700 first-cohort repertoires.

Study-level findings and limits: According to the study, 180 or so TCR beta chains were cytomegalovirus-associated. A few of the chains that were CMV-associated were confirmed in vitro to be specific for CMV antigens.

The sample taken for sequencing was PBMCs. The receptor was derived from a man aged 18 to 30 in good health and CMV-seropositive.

CDR3 sequence reads: CASSSSGGASGSYNEQFF. CDR3 bases: TGTGCCAGCAGTTCGAGCGGGGGGGCGTCCGGGTCCTACAATGAGCAGTTCTTC. The chain recombines TRBV27 with TRBJ2-1, with 10 bases lining up with TRBD2. This CDR3 region has 18 residues. Trimming cost V 4 bases and J 1 base; bases outside gene matches: 10. Germline values: CDR1 MNHEY, CDR2 SMNVEV (reference sequence).